A single sample gave rise to the 16 T cell receptor beta chains below, sequenced in a study of blood T cell repertoires in COVID-19. Using immunoSEQ multiplex PCR, the repertoire was profiled, and TCRdb retains in-frame clones only, with some absent. The repertoire holds approximately 230,000 clones, with 70% to 90% as singletons. Sequenced input: peripheral blood. Receptor source: a man aged 80 or over with acute or convalescent COVID-19.

This clone has a handful of counts. The gene calls are TRBV7-2 and TRBJ1-6; TRBD1 matches at 7 bases. CDR3 length: 15 residues. Trimming took 1 base from V and 9 from J; bases not matched to a gene: 6. Germline V lookup: CDR1 SGHTA, CDR2 FQGNSA. The CDR3, as DNA: TGTGCCAGCAGCTTAGTGTGGCAGGGGGGTTCACCCCTCCACTTT. Protein product: CASSLVWQGGSPLHF.

The chain recombines TRBV5-1 with TRBJ1-2, with TRBD1 matching 7 bases. Germline-derived CDR1 and CDR2 are SGHRS and YFSETQ. This CDR3 contains 14 residues. V was clipped by 0 bases and J by 5 bases; unmatched bases: 4. The CDR3 DNA is TGCGCCAGCAGCTTGGAGGGGGCGCAGTATGGCTACACCTTC. Protein product: CASSLEGAQYGYTF.

The chain combines TRBV28 with TRBJ2-3; 10 nucleotides agree with TRBD2. CDR1 is MDHEN, CDR2 SYDVKM, per germline. The J segment lost 0 bases and the V segment lost 8 bases, leaving 11 bases of the junction unmatched. The CDR3 totals 17 residues. In DNA, the CDR3 is TGTGCCAGCCCCCCCCCTAGCGGGAGTTTGAGCACAGATACGCAGTATTTT. Encoded protein: CASPPPSGSLSTDTQYF.

The rearrangement joins TRBV6-5 to TRBJ1-4; tentatively, D is TRBD1 (5 bases). This CDR3 region has 14 residues. The germline V and J ends were trimmed by 6 bases and 4 bases, with 12 bases remaining between them. From germline, CDR1 is MNHEY and CDR2 SVGAGI. The CDR3 protein is CASSPTADNEKLFF. DNA of the CDR3: TGTGCCAGCAGCCCGACAGCAGATAATGAAAAACTGTTTTTT.

The chain carries TRBV5-1 and TRBJ1-4, with 8 positions matching TRBD1. J was trimmed by 1 base and V by 4 bases; bases with no gene match: 12. The CDR3 loop spans 18 amino acids. Germline V gene sequence: CDR1 SGHRS, CDR2 YFSETQ. CDR3 sequence reads: CASSLPETGVETNEKLFF. CDR3 DNA: TGCGCCAGCAGCCTACCAGAGACAGGGGTGGAAACTAATGAAAAACTGTTTTTT.

This clone was detected only once. The rearrangement uses TRBV28 and TRBJ2-3, with D possibly being TRBD2 (6 bases). Trimming stripped 7 bases from V and 5 bases from J, with 19 bases between. CDR3 length: 15 amino acids. Per germline, CDR1 MDHEN and CDR2 SYDVKM. The CDR3 bases are TGTGCCAGCACCGGAGGGCGGGTGGAAGGAGATACGCAGTATTTT. Amino acids: CASTGGRVEGDTQYF.

This rearrangement joins TRBV27 to TRBJ2-7; D is perhaps TRBD2 (6 bases). Trimming left V 3 bases short and J 6 bases short, with 18 bases between. The germline V gene has CDR1 MNHEY and CDR2 SMNVEV (reference sequence). The CDR3 sequence is 15 residues long. CDR3 loop: CASSLRGPPDGEQYF. CDR3 coding DNA: TGTGCCAGCAGTTTGCGGGGACCCCCCGATGGCGAGCAGTACTTC.

The chain is built from TRBV7-2 and TRBJ2-1; 8 bases map to TRBD2. The germline V gene encodes CDR1 SGHTA and CDR2 FQGNSA. J gave up 6 bases and V 4 bases, and 5 bases lay outside the gene matches. The CDR3 contains 14 residues. The CDR3 sequence is CASSYGLAVNEQFF. The DNA of the CDR3 is TGTGCCAGCAGCTACGGACTAGCCGTCAATGAGCAGTTCTTC.

Here the CDR3 reads CASSLQGVLMNTEAFF. CDR3 DNA: TGTGCCAGCAGCTTACAGGGGGTCCTCATGAACACTGAAGCTTTCTTT. V usage is TRBV7-2 and J usage is TRBJ1-1; 7 nucleotides align to TRBD1. V gave up 2 bases and J gave up 0 bases; unmatched junction bases: 6. Germline assignment: CDR1 SGHTA and CDR2 FQGNSA. This CDR3 has 16 amino acids. The variable domain in full, with the rest retrieved from reference TRBV7-2 and TRBJ1-1, is GAGVSQSPSNKVTEKGKDVELRCDPISGHTALYWYRQSLGQGLEFLIYFQGNSAPDKSGLPSDRFSAERTGGSVSTLTIQRTQQEDSAVYLCASSLQGVLMNTEAFFGQGTRLTVV.

The chain joins TRBV18 to TRBJ1-1, with no clear D. Trimming took 4 bases from V and 3 from J, leaving 12 bases between them. Per the germline V gene, CDR1 is KGHSH and CDR2 is LQKENI. The CDR3 contains 14 residues. CDR3 region: CASSREGSDTEAFF. Here the CDR3 DNA reads TGTGCCAGCTCACGGGAGGGTTCGGACACTGAAGCTTTCTTT.

The chain is built from TRBV7-2 and TRBJ2-1; TRBD2 agrees at 9 bases. Germline V gene data show CDR1 as SGHTA and CDR2 as FQGNSA. The CDR3 has 14 amino acids. V shed 5 bases, J shed 7 bases, and the junction held 6 bases outside the gene matches. The CDR3 DNA sequence: TGTGCCAGCAGCCCTCAGCGGGGGGCAAATGAGCAGTTCTTC. Residues: CASSPQRGANEQFF.

This chain connects TRBV5-1 to TRBJ2-1, with D possibly being TRBD2 (6 bases). The germline V gene has CDR1 SGHRS and CDR2 YFSETQ. Trimming removed 0 bases at V and 0 bases at J, with 7 bases between. CDR3 size: 15 residues. The CDR3 here is CASSLDGSSYNEQFF. The CDR3 bases are TGCGCCAGCAGCTTGGACGGGAGCTCCTACAATGAGCAGTTCTTC.

The chain joins TRBV19 to TRBJ1-1; D gene uncertain. Germline CDR1 is LNHDA and CDR2 is SQIVND (reference sequence). The CDR3 has 14 residues. Trimming shortened V by 5 bases and J by 4 bases, and 14 bases separated the two germline ends. The CDR3 is CASSPSGKGTEAFF. The CDR3 nucleotides are TGTGCCAGTAGTCCCTCCGGGAAAGGCACTGAAGCTTTCTTT.

The chain couples TRBV10-3 to TRBJ1-1; possible D gene TRBD1, 5 bases. V lost 2 bases and J lost 1, with 11 bases in between. The CDR3 spans 15 residues. Germline assignment: CDR1 ENHRY and CDR2 SYGVKD. The CDR3 protein is CAISERADRNTEAFF. CDR3 in DNA: TGTGCCATCAGTGAGAGGGCCGACAGGAACACTGAAGCTTTCTTT.

In its sample, this clone was seen once. The chain uses TRBV7-2 and TRBJ2-7, with 10 bases matching TRBD1. V shed 4 bases, J shed 6 bases, and the junction held 6 bases outside the gene matches. Germline loops: CDR1 SGHTA, CDR2 FQGNSA. The CDR3 loop spans 14 amino acids. DNA for the CDR3: TGTGCCAGCAGCTCGAGACAGGGGGCGATCGAGCAGTACTTC. It is translated as CASSSRQGAIEQYF.

The count of this clone is one. The chain uses TRBV7-2 and TRBJ2-5, with a possible D match to TRBD2 (5 bases). The CDR3 loop spans 14 amino acids. V was pared by 4 bases and J by 2 bases, with 11 bases between. Per germline, CDR1 SGHTA and CDR2 FQGNSA. The CDR3 DNA sequence: TGTGCCAGCAGCTCCCCCGGGATTCAAGAGACCCAGTACTTC. This encodes CASSSPGIQETQYF.